This note documents a single T cell receptor beta chain sequence. Its specificity is not known. CDR3 length: 14 residues. From germline, CDR1 is MNHNS and CDR2 SASEGT. Trimming removed 7 bases from V and 4 bases from J, with 14 bases in between. These data originate in a study of cytomegalovirus exposure and HLA in healthy donors. Findings and limits, study-wide: Later examination showed HLA-associated TCR beta chains had greater clonal expansion than equally common others.

Primers: 60 Vbeta forward and 13 Jbeta reverse. Measured with immunoSEQ multiplex PCR; TCRdb has only the in-frame clones, and not every one. This sample carries some 180,000 clones, around 87% of them seen once, and the ten largest clones take more than 1%. The source is a boy younger than 10 in good health and CMV-seronegative. The source material was PBMCs. The chain couples TRBV6-1 to TRBJ1-5; D is unclear. The CDR3 reads CASKEANTNQPQHF. The CDR3 DNA is TGTGCCAGCAAGGAGGCAAACACTAATCAGCCCCAGCATTTT.